Listed below are T cell receptor beta chains from one sample, sequenced in a study of monozygotic twins with inflammatory bowel disease. Using the 5' RACE reads, TCRdb records one entry per CDR3 protein without DNA. The table counts approximately 150,000 distinct CDR3 sequences; 2.4% lies in the top ten. Sequencing was carried out using blood. The receptor set was obtained from a human donor with ulcerative colitis or Crohn's disease, or a healthy co-twin of an affected twin (not recorded which). Each CDR3 is given with its conserved first and last residue.

TRBV5-1	TRBJ1-5	CASSLDSNQPQHF
TRBV5-8	TRBJ2-5	CASSYLRTGGKTQYF
TRBV20-1	TRBJ2-5	CSALDRVQETQYF
TRBV29-1	TRBJ2-7	CSVGGQGVYEQYF
TRBV12-3/TRBV12-4	TRBJ1-1	CASSRQGGSTEAFF
TRBV5-1	TRBJ1-1	CASSWGVNTEAFF
TRBV3-1	TRBJ2-5	CASSQLQQGWQETQYF
TRBV7-9	TRBJ1-6	CASSTDRGLSPLHF
TRBV24-1	TRBJ2-7	CATSDGQTTYEQYF
TRBV12-3/TRBV12-4	TRBJ2-1	CASSWGAGRNEQFF
TRBV7-2	TRBJ2-3	CASSLTGGPTDTQYF
TRBV7-6	TRBJ1-6	CASSSGTGQRNSPLHF
TRBV30	TRBJ1-6	CASLRGSSPLHF
TRBV2	TRBJ2-1	CASRGTEGLAGYNEQFF
TRBV5-1	TRBJ2-5	CASSETTGSGETQYF
TRBV5-1	TRBJ1-2	CASSPWTENYGYTF
TRBV15	TRBJ1-1	CATSRVRVGTEAFF
TRBV7-3	TRBJ2-1	CASSPTSLNEQFF
TRBV5-1	TRBJ1-1	CASSLVLAGGEAFF
TRBV30	TRBJ1-2	CAWSRPQGAAANYGYTF
TRBV11-2	TRBJ2-5	CASSLAGGTQYF
TRBV30	TRBJ2-7	CAWTPTGTNKQYF
TRBV20-1	TRBJ2-7	CSAPGTSGYEQYF
TRBV20-1	TRBJ1-1	CSARDPYSTNTEAFF
TRBV5-1	TRBJ2-2	CASSLNAENTGELFF
TRBV7-8	TRBJ2-7	CASSLKLTATYEQYF